These 31 T cell receptor beta chains were sequenced from one sample in a study of blood T cell repertoires in COVID-19 (dated by TCRdb to the early 2020s). The library was produced with the immunoSEQ multiplex PCR assay. TCRdb provides this immuneACCESS table in a form limited to in-frame rearrangements. Some clones are lacking; in checked studies, under half of them reflect an unresolved V gene, and why the rest are absent is not known. The sample includes a few hundred thousand clones, with approximately 86% observed a single time. The ten biggest clones cover 3.6% of the sample. The sample taken for sequencing was peripheral blood. Receptor source: a man aged 18 to 35 with active or convalescent COVID-19.

This clone was picked up one time. The V call is TRBV2, the J call TRBJ2-4, with TRBD1 matching over 9 bases. This CDR3 comprises 13 residues. CDR1 is SNHLY and CDR2 is FYNNEI in the germline V gene. J gave up 5 bases and V 6 bases, and 2 bases lay outside the gene matches. The CDR3: CASRGQGQNIQYF. The CDR3 bases are TGTGCCAGCAGGGGACAGGGACAAAACATTCAGTACTTC.

This sequence joins TRBV10-3 and TRBJ2-7; 7 bases match TRBD2. Germline CDR1 is ENHRY and CDR2 is SYGVKD. The CDR3 covers 13 residues. V dropped 2 bases and J dropped 6; count of bases not matched to a gene: 4. DNA of the CDR3: TGTGCCATCAGTGAGGTGGCTAGCGGCGAGCAGTACTTC. Translation: CAISEVASGEQYF.

This chain uses TRBV7-9 with TRBJ1-4; D is unclear. V shed 11 bases and J shed 8 bases, with 18 bases lying between them. The germline CDR1 and CDR2 sequences are SEHNR and FQNEAQ (reference sequence). The CDR3 has 13 amino acids. The CDR3 DNA follows: TGTGCCGGCCGGGCCCCGGGGAACGAAAAACTGTTTTTT. Protein sequence: CAGRAPGNEKLFF.

The J gene is TRBJ2-7, the V gene TRBV13; D is possibly TRBD2 (5 bases). This CDR3 comprises 13 residues. Germline CDR1 is PRHDT and CDR2 is FYEKMQ (reference sequence). The ends were cut back, 4 bases at V and 0 bases at J, with 7 bases in the middle. CDR3 DNA sequence: TGTGCCAGCAGCTCGGGAAGCTCCTACGAGCAGTACTTC. This sequence encodes CASSSGSSYEQYF. The complete variable domain, with remaining parts taken from reference TRBV13 and TRBJ2-7, reads AAGVIQSPRHLIKEKRETATLKCYPIPRHDTVYWYQQGPGQDPQFLISFYEKMQSDKGSIPDRFSAQQFSDYHSELNMSSLELGDSALYFCASSSGSSYEQYFGPGTRLTVT.

A note on this clone: The sample holds other DNA sequences that translate to the same CDR3. The J gene is TRBJ2-7, the V gene TRBV6-5; TRBD1 might be the D (6 bases). CDR1 is MNHEY and CDR2 is SVGAGI in the germline V gene. The CDR3 is 12 residues long. V lost 4 bases to trimming and J lost 5 bases, with 9 bases between them. The CDR3 reads CASSLTGHEQYF. The DNA for the CDR3 is TGTGCCAGCAGTTTGACAGGCCACGAGCAGTACTTC.

CDR3 coding DNA: TGTGCCAGCAGTTTATTTGCCTCTGTTAGCGGGGGAAACATTCAGTACTTC. Translation: CASSLFASVSGGNIQYF. The chain links TRBV27 to TRBJ2-4; 9 bases are shared with TRBD2. The V gene end was trimmed by 1 base and the J gene end by 6 bases; junction bases not matched to a gene: 10. Per germline, CDR1 MNHEY and CDR2 SMNVEV (reference sequence). This CDR3 contains 17 residues.

V and J are TRBV5-5 and TRBJ2-2; TRBD1 matches at 8 bases. With V trimmed by 1 base and J by 5 bases, 10 bases remained unmatched. Germline assignment: CDR1 SGHKS and CDR2 YYEKEE (reference sequence). The CDR3 has 17 amino acids. The CDR3 DNA sequence: TGTGCCAGCAGCTTGAAGCTGCAGGGGGCGATAACCGGGGAGCTGTTTTTT. Translation: CASSLKLQGAITGELFF.

CDR3 bases: TGTGCCAGCAGCTTAGGAGATACTTCACCCCTCCACTTT. As protein: CASSLGDTSPLHF. This chain uses TRBV7-9 with TRBJ1-6; D unclear. CDR3 length: 13 residues. The V and J ends lost 1 base and 9 bases respectively, with 7 bases between them. Germline CDR1 is SEHNR and CDR2 is FQNEAQ (reference sequence).

The CDR3: CASSFYQGQGMGGYTF. CDR3 in DNA: TGTGCCAGCAGCTTTTACCAGGGACAGGGTATGGGTGGCTACACCTTC. The rearrangement links TRBV7-2 to TRBJ1-2; 9 bases map to TRBD1. J lost 7 bases, V lost 3 bases, and 12 bases had no gene match. The CDR3 runs 16 residues. Germline assignment: CDR1 SGHTA and CDR2 FQGNSA.

The V gene is TRBV19, the J gene TRBJ1-5, with TRBD1 identical over 7 bases. The V gene end was trimmed by 5 bases and the J gene end by 2 bases; junction bases not matched to a gene: 6. The CDR3 is made up of 15 amino acids. The germline gives CDR1 LNHDA, CDR2 SQIVND (reference sequence). CDR3 DNA: TGTGCCAGTAGTCCTACAGGGGATGGCAATCAGCCCCAGCATTTT. Translated, it gives CASSPTGDGNQPQHF. Drawing the rest from reference TRBV19 and TRBJ1-5, the complete variable domain is DGGITQSPKYLFRKEGQNVTLSCEQNLNHDAMYWYRQDPGQGLRLIYYSQIVNDFQKGDIAEGYSVSREKKESFPLTVTSAQKNPTAFYLCASSPTGDGNQPQHFGDGTRLSIL.

This sequence joins TRBV6-1 and TRBJ2-5, with TRBD1 identical over 9 bases. Germline V CDR1 and CDR2: MNHNS, SASEGT. This CDR3 spans 18 amino acids. V shed 4 bases, J shed 5 bases, and the junction held 17 bases outside the gene matches. CDR3: CASSVPKPGQGIGETQYF. CDR3 bases: TGTGCCAGCAGTGTACCCAAACCGGGACAGGGAATAGGGGAGACCCAGTACTTC.

This clone was detected only a few times. The chain recombines TRBV28 with TRBJ1-1; 10 positions agree with TRBD1. The germline V gene has CDR1 MDHEN and CDR2 SYDVKM. This CDR3 comprises 16 residues. The V gene end was trimmed by 6 bases and the J gene end by 6 bases; junction bases not matched to a gene: 13. The DNA of the CDR3 is TGTGCCAGCAGCCGGGACAGGGGAGGGGCGTGGTCTGAAGCTTTCTTT. It translates to CASSRDRGGAWSEAFF.

This chain joins TRBV2 and TRBJ1-4; no firm D call. Germline CDR1 reads SNHLY; CDR2 reads FYNNEI. Trimming removed 6 bases from V and 7 bases from J, with 15 bases in between. There are 14 residues in the CDR3. The DNA of the CDR3 is TGTGCCAGCAGCTTTGGCCTTCCGGGTGAAAAACTGTTTTTT. Translation gives CASSFGLPGEKLFF.

This clone turned up a few times. The chain uses TRBV3-1 (or the pseudogene TRBV3-2) and TRBJ1-3, with no clear D. V was cut by 0 bases and J by 6 bases, with 3 bases left in between. The germline CDR1 and CDR2 sequences are LGHDT and YNNKEL (reference sequence). There are 12 residues in the CDR3. The CDR3 DNA sequence: TGTGCCAGCAGCCAAGACGTAAACACCATATATTTT. Its protein is CASSQDVNTIYF.

The chain employs TRBV6-2 or TRBV6-3 and TRBJ1-5, with D maybe TRBD1 (6 bases). V was pared by 3 bases and J by 2 bases, with 17 bases between. From germline, CDR1 is MNHEY and CDR2 SVGEGT. CDR3 length: 17 amino acids. This CDR3 reads CASSYILNNRGNQPQHF. The DNA of the CDR3 is TGTGCCAGCAGTTATATCTTGAACAACAGGGGCAATCAGCCCCAGCATTTT.

The chain uses TRBV28 and TRBJ2-7, with 9 bases identical to TRBD1. Germline trimming cut 4 bases from V and 1 base from J; bases unmatched to any gene: 8. Looked up from germline, CDR1 is MDHEN and CDR2 is SYDVKM. The CDR3 is 16 amino acids. The DNA of the CDR3 is TGTGCCAGCAGTTCTAACCGGGACAGGGTATCCTACGAGCAGTACTTC. Translation gives CASSSNRDRVSYEQYF. The full variable domain, completed using reference TRBV28 and TRBJ2-7, is DVKVTQSSRYLVKRTGEKVFLECVQDMDHENMFWYRQDPGLGLRLIYFSYDVKMKEKGDIPEGYSVSREKKERFSLILESASTNQTSMYLCASSSNRDRVSYEQYFGPGTRLTVT.

The V gene is TRBV19, the J gene TRBJ1-3; the D is unclear. Trimming removed 8 bases at V and 0 bases at J, with 11 bases between. The CDR3 length is 14 residues. Germline-derived CDR1 and CDR2 are LNHDA and SQIVND (reference sequence). The CDR3 nucleotides are TGTGCCAGTCAGCCGTTAGCCTCTGGAAACACCATATATTTT. Protein sequence: CASQPLASGNTIYF.

The chain employs TRBV3-1 (or the pseudogene TRBV3-2) and TRBJ2-7; the match to TRBD1 covers 7 bases. V dropped 6 bases and J dropped 5; count of bases not matched to a gene: 4. The CDR3 length is 12 residues. CDR1 is LGHDT and CDR2 is YNNKEL in the germline V gene (reference sequence). The CDR3 sequence: CASRKTGDEQYF. CDR3 coding DNA: TGTGCCAGCAGAAAAACAGGGGACGAGCAGTACTTC.

The chain has TRBV3-1 (or the pseudogene TRBV3-2) and TRBJ2-5; D remains unclear. The CDR3 extends over 15 amino acids. In germline, CDR1 is LGHDT, CDR2 YNNKEL (reference sequence). Trimming took off 1 base at V and 2 bases at J, with 11 bases between the two ends. The CDR3 DNA sequence: TGTGCCAGCAGCCAAGCTTTCTGGAGTCAAGAGACCCAGTACTTC. This codes for CASSQAFWSQETQYF.

This clone was found a few times. The chain carries TRBV2 and TRBJ2-7, with TRBD1 matching 12 bases. The CDR3 runs to 15 residues. Trimming at V came to 4 bases and at J to 4 bases, leaving 5 bases not matched to a gene. Germline V gene lookup returns CDR1 SNHLY and CDR2 FYNNEI. CDR3 residues: CASSAGTGGGYEQYF. CDR3 coding DNA: TGTGCCAGCAGTGCCGGGACAGGGGGCGGGTACGAGCAGTACTTC. Using reference TRBV2 and TRBJ2-7 for the parts outside the CDR3, the full variable domain is EPEVTQTPSHQVTQMGQEVILRCVPISNHLYFYWYRQILGQKVEFLVSFYNNEISEKSEIFDDQFSVERPDGSNFTLKIRSTKLEDSAMYFCASSAGTGGGYEQYFGPGTRLTVT.

The genes are TRBV29-1 and TRBJ2-1, with D maybe TRBD1 (5 bases). The CDR3 extends over 19 amino acids. Trimming removed 2 bases at V and 3 bases at J, with 26 bases between. Germline V gene sequence: CDR1 SQVTM, CDR2 ANQGSEA. The chain's CDR3 is CSVEFGATENGPGYNEQFF. In DNA form, the CDR3 reads TGCAGCGTTGAATTTGGGGCGACAGAGAATGGGCCTGGCTACAATGAGCAGTTCTTC.

The chain combines TRBV30 with TRBJ2-2; D uncertain. The V gene's germline CDR1 is GTSNPN and CDR2 SVGIG (reference sequence). The CDR3 contains 13 residues. V was pared by 5 bases and J by 3 bases, with 10 bases between. The CDR3 reads CAWCLQYTGELFF. CDR3 DNA: TGTGCCTGGTGCTTACAGTACACCGGGGAGCTGTTTTTT. The variable domain in full, completed from reference TRBV30 and TRBJ2-2, reads SQTIHQWPATLVQPVGSPLSLECTVEGTSNPNLYWYRQAAGRGLQLLFYSVGIGQISSEVPQNLSASRPQDRQFILSSKKLLLSDSGFYLCAWCLQYTGELFFGEGSRLTVL.

The chain is built from TRBV5-3 and TRBJ1-6, with D possibly being TRBD1 (6 bases). TRBV5-3 is given ORF status, its function remaining uncertain. The CDR3 is 17 amino acids. V shed 2 bases and J shed 10 bases, with 22 bases lying between them. The CDR3 coding sequence is TGTGCCAGAAGCTTTGGTCAGCTAGAGGGGGATCGGTCACCCCTCCACTTT. Translating gives CARSFGQLEGDRSPLHF.

This chain links TRBV5-4 with TRBJ2-5, with 8 bases lining up with TRBD1. V gave up 5 bases and J gave up 2 bases; unmatched junction bases: 5. The CDR3 has 14 residues. CDR1 is SGHNT and CDR2 is YYREEE in the germline V gene (reference sequence). In nucleotides, the CDR3 is TGTGCCAGCAGTCCGAGGACAGGGCAAGAGACCCAGTACTTC. The encoded protein is CASSPRTGQETQYF.

The chain recombines TRBV6-5 with TRBJ1-5, with TRBD1 as a possible D gene (5 bases). CDR1 MNHEY and CDR2 SVGAGI come from the germline V gene. The CDR3 extends over 13 amino acids. V gave up 6 bases and J gave up 6 bases, with 12 bases separating them. This chain's CDR3 is CASRPAGGQPQHF. The DNA of the CDR3 is TGTGCCAGCAGGCCGGCGGGGGGTCAGCCCCAGCATTTT.

The chain joins TRBV6-1 to TRBJ2-6, with a tentative D call TRBD2 (5 bases). Trimming left V 1 base short and J 13 bases short, with 11 bases between. Germline values: CDR1 MNHNS, CDR2 SASEGT. The CDR3 totals 13 residues. The chain's CDR3 is CASSEVGGNVLTF. CDR3 nucleotides: TGTGCCAGCAGTGAAGTCGGAGGCAATGTCCTGACTTTC.

In the case of this clone: This sample also contains other DNA sequences that code for the same CDR3. The chain recombines TRBV24-1 with TRBJ2-3; D might be TRBD1 (6 bases). V dropped 6 bases and J dropped 2 bases, with 11 bases sitting between them. CDR1 and CDR2 from the germline V gene are KGHDR and SFDVKD. The CDR3 totals 14 residues. Written as DNA, the CDR3 is TGTGCCACCAGTTCCGGACAGTTCACAGATACGCAGTATTTT. This codes for CATSSGQFTDTQYF.

The V call is TRBV5-8, the J call TRBJ2-1; TRBD2 agrees at 11 bases. This CDR3 region has 15 residues. Trimming took 6 bases from V and 8 from J; bases not matched to a gene: 10. Germline V CDR1 and CDR2: SGHTS, YDEGEE. This chain's CDR3 is CASTIAGGTGYEQFF. In DNA, the CDR3 is TGTGCCAGCACCATAGCGGGAGGGACGGGCTATGAGCAGTTCTTC.

This clone appeared once. The rearrangement links TRBV5-1 to TRBJ2-5; no definite D call. The V and J ends lost 6 bases and 2 bases respectively, with 2 bases between them. The length of the CDR3 is 10 residues. Germline CDR1 is SGHRS and CDR2 is YFSETQ. The CDR3 is CASTQETQYF. For the CDR3, the DNA is TGCGCCAGCACGCAAGAGACCCAGTACTTC.

The chain has TRBV11-3 and TRBJ2-3, with 9 nucleotides matching TRBD1. Germline V gives CDR1 SGHNT, CDR2 YENEEA. Germline trimming cut 7 bases from V and 4 bases from J; bases unmatched to any gene: 3. The length of the CDR3 is 13 residues. This CDR3 reads CASKDRGADTQYF. The CDR3 DNA reads TGTGCCAGCAAAGACAGGGGGGCAGATACGCAGTATTTT.

This clone was seen more than once but under ten times. The chain has TRBV5-1 and TRBJ2-5; D remains ambiguous. The CDR3 sequence is 15 residues long. Trimming stripped 0 bases from V and 0 bases from J, with 9 bases between. Germline V gives CDR1 SGHRS, CDR2 YFSETQ. The CDR3 loop is CASSLGQANQETQYF. The DNA for the CDR3 is TGCGCCAGCAGCTTGGGTCAAGCGAACCAAGAGACCCAGTACTTC.